This T cell receptor beta chain was sequenced in a study of early T cells in non-severe SARS-CoV-2 infection (dated by TCRdb to about 2021). A note on the overall study: TCR sequencing used bulk RNA from unsorted whole blood, so alpha and beta chains could not be paired.

Set within a cohort of healthcare workers in London, UK, this nested case-control study involved weekly PCR testing of nasopharyngeal swabs along with blood sampling. Between 23 and 31 March 2020, the week of the UK lockdown, healthcare workers were enrolled and then followed up weekly for as long as 16 weeks. Broad study findings and their caveats: VDJdb matching was skewed toward anti-spike CD8 responses and likely underestimated virus-specific expansions by missing private and CD4 specificities.

A few counts support this clonotype. Its recognized antigen is unknown. No base quality values were provided; no much bigger clone lies one nucleotide off. The V and J ends are trimmed by 5 bases and 0 bases, leaving 19 bases between them. The CDR3 runs 17 amino acids, cysteine and phenylalanine included. Only the CDR3 DNA is retained, 51 bases long and in frame from the first base. Per the germline V gene (reference sequence), SEHNR is the CDR1 and FQNEAQ is the CDR2. The protocol used for the library was 5' RACE. These reads were obtained on a NextSeq 500. In the TCR library protocol, unique molecular identifiers were attached to individual cDNA molecules to correct for PCR bias and sequencing error. Both TCR alpha and beta chains were sequenced, and tight co-correlation was observed between alpha and beta sequence abundances in each sample. The original pipeline was this. Decombinator V4 was used to annotate TCR sequences for V gene, J gene and CDR3. TCRs were defined as expanded if a significant change between any two time points was detected under a Poisson model with p below 0.0001. Abundances of TCRs were expressed as counts per million after normalisation to the total number of TCRs sequenced in each sample. MAIT TCRs were defined by TRAV1-2 paired with TRAJ12, TRAJ20 or TRAJ33, and iNKT TCRs by TRAV10 paired with TRAJ18. VDJdb, accessed 1 November 2021, was searched for CMV, EBV and SARS-CoV-2 annotated TCRs, excluding TCRs annotated for multiple antigens. The public reads were reanalyzed by TCRdb: fastp trimming at Q25, MiXCR alignment, in-frame beta chains only. Each entry is one CDR3 protein sequence, shown with its most common DNA and genes. It is TCRdb's table, rather than the study itself, that gives the V and J calls and clone size. Recorded for this sample are roughly 51,000 distinct CDR3 sequences; 7.7% of them occurred a single time. The ten largest clonotypes hold over 9.5% of the sample.

Rearrangement joined TRBV7-9 to TRBJ2-5, with the D segment possibly TRBD1 or TRBD2, each aligning over 5 bases. The receptor's source is an adult who was a healthcare worker with PCR-confirmed SARS-CoV-2 infection or an uninfected control (not recorded which). The specimen was whole blood, collected at baseline. The nucleotide sequence is given as TGTGCCAGCAGCCACCGGGACCCCAGAATGTACCAAGAGACCCAGTACTTC. Translated, it reads CASSHRDPRMYQETQYF.